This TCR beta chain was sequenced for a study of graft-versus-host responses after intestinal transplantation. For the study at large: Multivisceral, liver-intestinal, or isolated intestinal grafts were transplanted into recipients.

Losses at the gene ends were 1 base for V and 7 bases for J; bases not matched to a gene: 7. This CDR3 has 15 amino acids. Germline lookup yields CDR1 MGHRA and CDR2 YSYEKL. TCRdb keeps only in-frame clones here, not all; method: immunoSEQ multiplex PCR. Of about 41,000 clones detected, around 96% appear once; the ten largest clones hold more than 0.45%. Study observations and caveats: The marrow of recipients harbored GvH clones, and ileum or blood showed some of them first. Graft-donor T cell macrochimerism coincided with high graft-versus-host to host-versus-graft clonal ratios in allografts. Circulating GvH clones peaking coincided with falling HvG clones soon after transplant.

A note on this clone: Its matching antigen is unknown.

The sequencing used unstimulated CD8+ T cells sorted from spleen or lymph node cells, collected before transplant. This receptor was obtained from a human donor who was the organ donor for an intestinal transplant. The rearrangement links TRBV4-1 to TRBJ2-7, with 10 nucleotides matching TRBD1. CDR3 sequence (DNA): TGCGCCAGCAGCCAAGGAGGGACAGGGGTCGGGGAGCAGTACTTC. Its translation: CASSQGGTGVGEQYF.